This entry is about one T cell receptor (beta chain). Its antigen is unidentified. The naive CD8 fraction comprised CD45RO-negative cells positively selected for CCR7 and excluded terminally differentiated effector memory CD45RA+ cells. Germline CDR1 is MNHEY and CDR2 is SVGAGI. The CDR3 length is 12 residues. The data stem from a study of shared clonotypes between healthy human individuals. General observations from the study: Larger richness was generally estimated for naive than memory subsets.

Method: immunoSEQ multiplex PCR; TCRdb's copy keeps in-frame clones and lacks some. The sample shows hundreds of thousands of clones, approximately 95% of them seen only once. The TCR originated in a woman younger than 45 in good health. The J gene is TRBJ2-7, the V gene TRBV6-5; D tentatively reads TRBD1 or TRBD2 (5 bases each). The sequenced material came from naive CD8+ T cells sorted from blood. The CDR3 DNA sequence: TGTGCGAGCGGAACAGGATGGTACGAGCAGTACTTC. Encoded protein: CASGTGWYEQYF.